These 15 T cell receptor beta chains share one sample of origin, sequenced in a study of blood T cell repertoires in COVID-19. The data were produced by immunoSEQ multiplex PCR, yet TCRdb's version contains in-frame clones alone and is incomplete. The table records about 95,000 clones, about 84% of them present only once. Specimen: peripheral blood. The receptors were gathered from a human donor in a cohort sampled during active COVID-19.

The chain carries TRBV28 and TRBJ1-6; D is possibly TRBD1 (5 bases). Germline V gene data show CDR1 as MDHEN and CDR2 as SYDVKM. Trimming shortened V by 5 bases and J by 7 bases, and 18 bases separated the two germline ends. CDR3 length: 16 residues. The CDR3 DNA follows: TGTGCCAGCAGTACGACTCCCGCGGCAGGGAATTCACCCCTCCACTTT. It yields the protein CASSTTPAAGNSPLHF.

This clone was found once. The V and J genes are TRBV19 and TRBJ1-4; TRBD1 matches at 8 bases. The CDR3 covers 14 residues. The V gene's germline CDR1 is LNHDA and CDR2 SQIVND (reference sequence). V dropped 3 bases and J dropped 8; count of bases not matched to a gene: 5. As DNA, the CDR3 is TGTGCCAGTAGTATGGGACAGGCGCGCGAAAAACTGTTTTTT. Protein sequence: CASSMGQAREKLFF.

CDR3 loop: CASGLVAGPGKGEQFF. The CDR3 DNA reads as TGTGCTAGTGGTTTGGTAGCGGGTCCAGGGAAGGGGGAGCAGTTCTTC. The chain has TRBV12-5 and TRBJ2-1; D perhaps matches TRBD2 (6 bases). The germline V and J ends were trimmed by 0 bases and 10 bases, with 19 bases remaining between them. CDR3 length: 16 amino acids. The V gene's germline CDR1 is LGHNT and CDR2 FRNRAP. The variable domain in full, completed from reference TRBV12-5 and TRBJ2-1, reads DARVTQTPRHKVTEMGQEVTMRCQPILGHNTVFWYRQTMMQGLELLAYFRNRAPLDDSGMPKDRFSAEMPDATLATLKIQPSEPRDSAVYFCASGLVAGPGKGEQFFGPGTRLTVL.

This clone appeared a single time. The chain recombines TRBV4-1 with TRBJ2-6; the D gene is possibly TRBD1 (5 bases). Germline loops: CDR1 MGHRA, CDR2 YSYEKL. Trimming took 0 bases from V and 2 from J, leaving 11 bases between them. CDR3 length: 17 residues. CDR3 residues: CASSQERLQAGANVLTF. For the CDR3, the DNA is TGCGCCAGCAGCCAAGAACGTCTACAGGCTGGGGCCAACGTCCTGACTTTC.

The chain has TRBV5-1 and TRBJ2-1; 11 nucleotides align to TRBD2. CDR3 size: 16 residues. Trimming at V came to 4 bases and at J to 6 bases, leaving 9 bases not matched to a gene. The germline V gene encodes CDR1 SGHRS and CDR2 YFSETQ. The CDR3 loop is CASSLEVAGGRNEQFF. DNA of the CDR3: TGCGCCAGCAGCCTGGAAGTAGCGGGGGGGCGCAATGAGCAGTTCTTC.

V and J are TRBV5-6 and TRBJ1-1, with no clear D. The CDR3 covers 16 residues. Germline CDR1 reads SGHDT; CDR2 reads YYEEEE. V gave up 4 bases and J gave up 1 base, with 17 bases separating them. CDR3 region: CASSRPLQSPNTEAFF. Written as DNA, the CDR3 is TGTGCCAGCAGCCGTCCGTTACAGAGCCCGAACACTGAAGCTTTCTTT.

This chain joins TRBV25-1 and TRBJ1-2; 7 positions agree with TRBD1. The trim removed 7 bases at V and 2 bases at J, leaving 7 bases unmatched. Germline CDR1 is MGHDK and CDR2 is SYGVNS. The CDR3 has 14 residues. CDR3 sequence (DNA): TGTGCCAGCACTACAGGGGTCGCGAACTATGGCTACACCTTC. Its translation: CASTTGVANYGYTF.

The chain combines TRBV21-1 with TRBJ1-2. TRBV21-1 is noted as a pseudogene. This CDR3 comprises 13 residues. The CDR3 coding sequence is TGTGCCAGCAGCAAAGTTGGAGGGTATGGCTACACCTTC. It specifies CASSKVGGYGYTF.

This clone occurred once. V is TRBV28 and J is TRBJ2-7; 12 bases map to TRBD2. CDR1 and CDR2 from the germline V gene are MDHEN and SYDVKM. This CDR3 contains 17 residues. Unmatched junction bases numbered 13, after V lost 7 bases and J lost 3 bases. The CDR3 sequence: CASTLKNPGLAGYEQYF. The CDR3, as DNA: TGTGCCAGCACTCTTAAGAACCCGGGACTAGCGGGCTACGAGCAGTACTTC.

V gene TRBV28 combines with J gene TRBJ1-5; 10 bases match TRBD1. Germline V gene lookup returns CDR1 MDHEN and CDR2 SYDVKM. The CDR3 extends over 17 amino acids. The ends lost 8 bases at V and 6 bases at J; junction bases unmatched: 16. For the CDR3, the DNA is TGTGCCAGCTCGGATCTTGGGACAGGGGAGCGGGGTCAGCCCCAGCATTTT. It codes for CASSDLGTGERGQPQHF.

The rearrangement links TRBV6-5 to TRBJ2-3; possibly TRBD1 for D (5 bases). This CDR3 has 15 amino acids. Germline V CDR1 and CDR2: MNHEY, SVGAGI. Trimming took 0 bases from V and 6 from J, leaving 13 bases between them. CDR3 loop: CASSYSSGLVDTQYF. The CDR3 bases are TGTGCCAGCAGTTACTCGTCAGGGCTAGTGGATACGCAGTATTTT.

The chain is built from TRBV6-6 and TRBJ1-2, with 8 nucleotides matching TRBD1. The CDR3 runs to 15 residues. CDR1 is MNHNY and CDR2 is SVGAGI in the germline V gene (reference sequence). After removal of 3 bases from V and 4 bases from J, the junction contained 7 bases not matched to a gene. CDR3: CASSYTGGGVYGYTF. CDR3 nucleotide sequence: TGTGCCAGCAGTTATACAGGGGGAGGTGTCTATGGCTACACCTTC.

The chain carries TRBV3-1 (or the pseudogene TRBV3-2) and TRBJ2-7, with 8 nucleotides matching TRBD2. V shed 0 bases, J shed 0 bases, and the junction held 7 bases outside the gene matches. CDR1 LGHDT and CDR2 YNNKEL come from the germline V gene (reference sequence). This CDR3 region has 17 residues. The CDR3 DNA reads TGTGCCAGCAGCCAAGAGTCTAGCGGGTATGTCTCCTACGAGCAGTACTTC. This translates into CASSQESSGYVSYEQYF.

CDR3 in amino acids: CASTLAGELFF. In nucleotides, the CDR3 is TGTGCCAGCACTCTCGCCGGGGAGCTGTTTTTT. This rearrangement joins TRBV6-5 to TRBJ2-2; D remains unclear. V lost 7 bases and J 6 bases, leaving 6 bases between the germline ends. This CDR3 comprises 11 residues. Looked up from germline, CDR1 is MNHEY and CDR2 is SVGAGI.

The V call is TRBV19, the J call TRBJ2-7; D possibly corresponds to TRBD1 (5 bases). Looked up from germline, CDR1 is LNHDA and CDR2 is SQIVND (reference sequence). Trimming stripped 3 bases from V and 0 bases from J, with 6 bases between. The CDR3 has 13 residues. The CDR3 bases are TGTGCCAGTAGTATTCAGGGCTCCTACGAGCAGTACTTC. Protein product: CASSIQGSYEQYF.